A selection of T cell receptor beta chains follows, all from one sample in a study of monozygotic twins with cystic fibrosis. TCRdb keeps only in-frame clones here, not all; method: immunoSEQ multiplex PCR. The table has about 30,000 clones, over 75% seen once. Material: blood. These receptor sequences come from a girl aged 2-10 years with cystic fibrosis. Both conserved end residues are part of each CDR3. D genes are given only for firm matches. Size is omitted from some rows. Given values are once, few, many or a class for expanded clones.

J gene | clone size | D gene | V gene | CDR3 DNA | CDR3 protein
TRBJ1-2 | once | NA | TRBV9 | TGTGCCAGCAGCCACGGAACAGGCTACACCTTC | CASSHGTGYTF
TRBJ2-7 | NA | NA | TRBV2 | TGTGCCAGCAGTGAAGCGCTTCTGGGAAACTCCTACGAGCAGTACTTC | CASSEALLGNSYEQYF
TRBJ2-7 | NA | NA | TRBV9 | TGTGCCAGCAGCGAGAACAGGGCCCCCTACGAGCAGTACTTC | CASSENRAPYEQYF
TRBJ1-3 | NA | NA | TRBV5-1 | TGCGCCAGCAGCTTGGGACAGACCTCTGGAAACACCATATATTTT | CASSLGQTSGNTIYF
TRBJ1-1 | few | TRBD1 | TRBV4-2 | TGTGCCAGCAGCCCTCCCAGGGGGATCACTGAAGCTTTCTTT | CASSPPRGITEAFF
TRBJ2-6 | NA | NA | TRBV2 | TGTGCCAGCAGTGCGGAAGCGTACTCTGGGGCCAACGTCCTGACTTTC | CASSAEAYSGANVLTF
TRBJ1-5 | NA | NA | TRBV2 | TGTGCCAGCAGCCTTGCCTCAGGGAAAGGGGGCAATCAGCCCCAGCATTTT | CASSLASGKGGNQPQHF
TRBJ2-7 | NA | NA | TRBV7-2 | TGTGCCAGCAGCTTCACGGTTCCCTACGAGCAGTACTTC | CASSFTVPYEQYF
TRBJ1-1 | NA | NA | TRBV28 | TGTGCCAGCAGTTTTGGGGGGGGCTCGATGAACACTGAAGCTTTCTTT | CASSFGGGSMNTEAFF
TRBJ1-2 | few | NA | TRBV5-5 | TGTGCCAGCAGCTGGACCGGGATTAAGGGCTACACCTTC | CASSWTGIKGYTF
TRBJ2-3 | once | NA | TRBV19 | TGTGCCAGTAGTATCCGGTCGGGGGTCCCCGCAGATACGCAGTATTTT | CASSIRSGVPADTQYF
TRBJ1-4 | NA | TRBD1 | TRBV29-1 | TGCAGCGTTCGACAGGGGAAGGGTGAAAAACTGTTTTTT | CSVRQGKGEKLFF
TRBJ1-2 | NA | NA | TRBV7-9 | TGTGCCAGCAGCTTAGCGCCCGGGGGGCCTGGCTACACCTTC | CASSLAPGGPGYTF
TRBJ2-7 | NA | NA | TRBV15 | TGTGCCACCGGCGTGGGTCAGAACTCCTACGAGCAGTACTTC | CATGVGQNSYEQYF
TRBJ1-1 | once | NA | TRBV5-1 | TGCGCCAGCAGCTCCGCAGGGATGAACACTGAAGCTTTCTTT | CASSSAGMNTEAFF
TRBJ2-2 | NA | NA | TRBV4-3 | TGCGCCAGCAGCCAAGATTACAATCTCGGCACCGGGGAGCTGTTTTTT | CASSQDYNLGTGELFF
TRBJ2-3 | NA | TRBD2 | TRBV29-1 | TGCAGCGTTCGACTAGCGGGGGGCACAGATACGCAGTATTTT | CSVRLAGGTDTQYF
TRBJ2-1 | once | NA | TRBV1 | TGCACCAGCAGCCAAGTCCAGCGAGCGGGGGGGCGAGACAATGAGCAGTTCTTC | CTSSQVQRAGGRDNEQFF
TRBJ1-1 | NA | NA | TRBV5-4 | TGTGCCAGCAGCTTGGCAGGGGAAGCTTTCTTT | CASSLAGEAFF
TRBJ2-2 | NA | NA | TRBV30 | TGTGCCTGGAATTATAGGGGACCACTCGAACACCGGGGAGCTGTTTTT | CAWNYRGPLEHRGAVF
TRBJ1-1 | NA | NA | TRBV19 | TGTGCCAGTAGTATAGCGACAGGAGACCTTATGAACACTGAAGCTTTCTTT | CASSIATGDLMNTEAFF
TRBJ2-1 | NA | NA | TRBV10-3 | TGTGCCATCAGACCTACAGGGAGCAATGAGCAGTTCTTC | CAIRPTGSNEQFF
TRBJ1-5 | NA | TRBD1 | TRBV6-6 | TGTGCCAGCAGAGGACAGGGAGGCAATCAGCCCCAGCATTTT | CASRGQGGNQPQHF
TRBJ1-2 | NA | NA | TRBV5-1 | TGCGCCAGCAGCTGGGGAGCAGGGAGAGGTGATGGCTACACCTTC | CASSWGAGRGDGYTF
TRBJ1-5 | NA | NA | TRBV5-6 | TGTGCCAGCAGCTCCTCCGGGGGAGGAGGCAATCAGCCCCAGCATTTT | CASSSSGGGGNQPQHF
TRBJ1-4 | NA | TRBD1 | TRBV4-1 | TGCGCCAGCAGCCAAGTGGGACAGGGCGGCGAAAAACTGTTTTTT | CASSQVGQGGEKLFF
TRBJ2-3 | NA | TRBD1 | TRBV6-1 | TGTGCCAGCAGTGGACGGGACAGGGGGCTGGGTAGCACAGATACGCAGTATTTT | CASSGRDRGLGSTDTQYF
TRBJ2-7 | NA | NA | TRBV21-1 | TGTGCCAGCAGCAAATTTAGGACCGAGGGTTACGAGCAGTACTTC | CASSKFRTEGYEQYF
TRBJ1-2 | NA | TRBD1 | TRBV15 | TGTGCCACCAGCAGAGTGGGACAGTTGAACTATGGCTACACCTTC | CATSRVGQLNYGYTF
TRBJ2-5 | NA | TRBD2 | TRBV5-1 | TGCGCCAGCAGCCTTCTAGCGGGGGTGTCCGAAGAGACCCAGTACTTC | CASSLLAGVSEETQYF
TRBJ2-1 | NA | NA | TRBV13 | TGTGCCAGCAGCTTAGGCCGGGGGAATGAGCAGTTCTTC | CASSLGRGNEQFF
TRBJ1-2 | NA | NA | TRBV4-2 | TGTGCCAGCAGCCAAGATAGGCTCCAAAACTATGGCTACACCTTC | CASSQDRLQNYGYTF
TRBJ2-5 | NA | NA | TRBV5-4 | TGTGCCAGCAGCTTGTACAGCCTCCAAGAGACCCAGTACTTC | CASSLYSLQETQYF
TRBJ2-7 | few | NA | TRBV18 | TGTGCCAGCTCCACCTACGAGCAGTACTTC | CASSTYEQYF